Each of the 5 T cell receptor beta chains below was sequenced from the same sample in a study of blood T cell repertoires in COVID-19. The protocol was immunoSEQ multiplex PCR, while the TCRdb copy is restricted to in-frame clones and leaves out a portion. Of about 110,000 clones listed, 65% to 80% are singletons. Specimen: peripheral blood. These receptors came from a woman in her seventies with acute or convalescent COVID-19.

V and J are TRBV19 and TRBJ1-6, with TRBD1 as a possible D gene (6 bases). CDR1 LNHDA and CDR2 SQIVND come from the germline V gene (reference sequence). This CDR3 is built from 15 residues. Trimming cost V 5 bases and J 9 bases, with 17 bases left between them. The chain's CDR3 is CASSLTQGWSSPLHF. CDR3 nucleotide sequence: TGTGCCAGTAGTCTGACGCAGGGGTGGAGTTCACCCCTCCACTTT. Variable domain in full (rest from reference TRBV19 and TRBJ1-6): DGGITQSPKYLFRKEGQNVTLSCEQNLNHDAMYWYRQDPGQGLRLIYYSQIVNDFQKGDIAEGYSVSREKKESFPLTVTSAQKNPTAFYLCASSLTQGWSSPLHFGNGTRLTVT.

J is TRBJ2-7 and V is TRBV28; 8 bases match TRBD1. Germline V CDR1 and CDR2: MDHEN, SYDVKM. J lost 6 bases, V lost 8 bases, and 12 bases had no gene match. The CDR3 runs to 14 residues. Here the CDR3 DNA reads TGTGCCAGCGGCCCCGGGACAGGCCTTGGCGAGCAGTACTTC. Translation gives CASGPGTGLGEQYF.

This clone has at least ten counts. The rearrangement uses TRBV18 and TRBJ2-7; possibly TRBD1 for D (6 bases). The CDR3 consists of 14 residues. CDR1 KGHSH and CDR2 LQKENI come from the germline V gene. V was pared by 2 bases and J by 0 bases, with 8 bases between. Here the CDR3 DNA reads TGTGCCAGCTCACCAGGGGGCGGCTCCTACGAGCAGTACTTC. Translating it yields CASSPGGGSYEQYF. Complete variable domain (other parts from reference TRBV18 and TRBJ2-7): NAGVMQNPRHLVRRRGQEARLRCSPMKGHSHVYWYRQLPEEGLKFMVYLQKENIIDESGMPKERFSAEFPKEGPSILRIQQVVRGDSAAYFCASSPGGGSYEQYFGPGTRLTVT.

There are a few counts of this clone. The V gene is TRBV5-1, the J gene TRBJ2-4, with 9 positions matching TRBD2. CDR1 is SGHRS and CDR2 is YFSETQ in the germline V gene. This CDR3 spans 16 amino acids. Trimming cost V 0 bases and J 6 bases; bases outside gene matches: 7. The CDR3 loop reads CASSLGGAGGPNIQYF. In nucleotides, the CDR3 is TGCGCCAGCAGCTTGGGAGGAGCGGGGGGCCCAAACATTCAGTACTTC.

The gene calls are TRBV6-1 and TRBJ2-7; 7 bases agree with TRBD1. From germline, CDR1 is MNHNS and CDR2 SASEGT. The CDR3 is 12 amino acids. The junction had 6 bases not matched to a gene; V was cut back by 3 bases and J by 10 bases. This chain's CDR3 is CASSEPNRGQYF. CDR3 DNA sequence: TGTGCCAGCAGTGAGCCGAACAGGGGTCAGTACTTC.